This TCR beta chain derives from a study of CD8+ T cells in alopecia areata. Study information: Treatment of the treated patients consisted of oral tofacitinib, 5 to 10 mg twice daily.

This clone was detected a few times. Once RNA had been extracted, it was reverse transcribed into cDNA to act as the sequencing template. Assay used: immunoSEQ multiplex PCR; TCRdb lists only in-frame clones, some missing. The sample lists some 99,000 clones; about 40% were seen once. Per germline, CDR1 ENHRY and CDR2 SYGVKD. The CDR3 length is 15 residues. Trimming took 3 bases from V and 3 from J, leaving 13 bases between them. The J gene is TRBJ2-3, the V gene TRBV10-3; possible D gene TRBD1, 5 bases. Sequenced material: CD4+ T cells sorted from blood. The TCR comes from a human donor with alopecia areata. The DNA for the CDR3 is TGTGCCATCAGTGAAAGGGGTATCGGGACAGATACGCAGTATTTT. It translates to CAISERGIGTDTQYF.